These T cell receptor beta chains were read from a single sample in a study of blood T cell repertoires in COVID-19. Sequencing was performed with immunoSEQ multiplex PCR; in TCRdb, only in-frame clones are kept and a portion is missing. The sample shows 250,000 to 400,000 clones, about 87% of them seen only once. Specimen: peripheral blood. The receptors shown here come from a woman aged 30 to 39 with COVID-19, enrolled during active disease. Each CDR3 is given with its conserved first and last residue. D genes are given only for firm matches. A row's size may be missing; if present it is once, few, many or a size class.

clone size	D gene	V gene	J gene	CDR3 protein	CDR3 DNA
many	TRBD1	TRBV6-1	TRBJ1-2	CASSEVLGQEANYGYTF	TGTGCCAGCAGTGAAGTTCTGGGACAGGAAGCGAACTATGGCTACACCTTC
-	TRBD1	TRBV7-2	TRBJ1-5	CASSPGQGAHQPQHF	TGTGCCAGCAGCCCCGGACAGGGGGCACATCAGCCCCAGCATTTT
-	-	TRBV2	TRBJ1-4	CASTSIGGAIEKLFF	TGTGCCAGCACATCAATCGGGGGGGCGATTGAAAAACTGTTTTTT
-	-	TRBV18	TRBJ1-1	CASSATENTEAFF	TGTGCCAGCTCAGCAACAGAGAACACTGAAGCTTTCTTT
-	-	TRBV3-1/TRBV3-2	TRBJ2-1	CASSRGPNLLGNEQFF	TGTGCCAGCAGCCGTGGGCCGAACCTCTTAGGCAATGAGCAGTTCTTC
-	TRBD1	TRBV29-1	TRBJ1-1	CSGNRGQNTEAFF	TGCAGCGGTAACAGGGGTCAGAACACTGAAGCTTTCTTT
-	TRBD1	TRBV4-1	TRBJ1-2	CASSHPGQGGYGYTF	TGCGCCAGCAGCCATCCAGGACAGGGGGGGTATGGCTACACCTTC
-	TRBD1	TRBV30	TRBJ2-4	CAWSPRRTGEPKNIQYF	TGTGCCTGGAGCCCACGCAGGACAGGAGAACCCAAAAACATTCAGTACTTC
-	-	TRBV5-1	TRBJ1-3	CASSLSGSGNTIYF	TGCGCCAGCAGCTTGTCGGGGTCCGGAAACACCATATATTTT
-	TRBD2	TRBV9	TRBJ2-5	CASSLGLAGHQGETQYF	TGTGCCAGCAGCCTTGGACTAGCGGGGCACCAGGGGGAGACCCAGTACTTC
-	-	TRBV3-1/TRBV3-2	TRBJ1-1	CASSQGAVMNTEAFF	TGTGCCAGCAGCCAAGGTGCAGTGATGAACACTGAAGCTTTCTTT
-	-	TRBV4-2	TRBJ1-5	CASSQVVSGPGHQPQHF	TGTGCCAGCAGCCAAGTCGTGTCGGGTCCCGGTCATCAGCCCCAGCATTTT
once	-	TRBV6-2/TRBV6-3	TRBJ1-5	CASSYSMPVGVPQPQHF	TGTGCCAGCAGTTACTCCATGCCTGTCGGGGTCCCTCAGCCCCAGCATTTT
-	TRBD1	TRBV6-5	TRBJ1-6	CASSSRQGGNSPLHF	TGTGCCAGCAGTTCTAGACAGGGCGGGAATTCACCCCTCCACTTT
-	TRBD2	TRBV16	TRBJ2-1	CASSPLGLAYNEQFF	TGTGCCAGCAGCCCTCTCGGACTAGCGTACAATGAGCAGTTCTTC
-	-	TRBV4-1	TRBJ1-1	CASRGWAYDGVGTEAFF	TGCGCCAGCCGGGGTTGGGCTTATGATGGGGTTGGAACTGAAGCTTTCTTT
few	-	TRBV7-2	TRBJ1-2	CASSPPGQAPYGYTF	TGTGCCAGCAGCCCCCCAGGACAAGCCCCCTATGGCTACACCTTC
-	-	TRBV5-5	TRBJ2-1	CASSLMVAVYNEQFF	TGTGCCAGCAGCTTGATGGTAGCAGTCTACAATGAGCAGTTCTTC
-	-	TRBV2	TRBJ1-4	CASSVQGITNEKLFF	TGTGCCAGCAGTGTGCAGGGGATAACTAATGAAAAACTGTTTTTT
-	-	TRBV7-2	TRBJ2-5	CASSRAGTLKGQYF	TGTGCCAGCAGCCGCGCCGGGACTCTTAAGGGCCAGTACTTC
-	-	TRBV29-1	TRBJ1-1	CSVEVSQATEAFF	TGCAGCGTTGAAGTGTCGCAGGCCACTGAAGCTTTCTTT
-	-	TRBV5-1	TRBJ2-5	CASSFLLQETQYF	TGCGCCAGCAGCTTCCTACTTCAAGAGACCCAGTACTTC
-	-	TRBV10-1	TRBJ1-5	CASSERYRQGSNQPQHF	TGCGCCAGCAGTGAGAGATATCGTCAGGGGAGTAATCAGCCCCAGCATTTT
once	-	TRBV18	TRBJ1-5	CASSVRQQRTSNQPQHF	TGTGCCAGCTCAGTTAGACAGCAGAGAACTAGCAATCAGCCCCAGCATTTT
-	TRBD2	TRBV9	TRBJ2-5	CASSAGTSGGKGQETQYF	TGTGCCAGCAGCGCCGGGACTAGCGGGGGAAAAGGCCAAGAGACCCAGTACTTC
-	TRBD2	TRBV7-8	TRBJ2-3	CASSLAGRGKVDTQYF	TGTGCCAGCAGCCTGGCGGGGCGGGGGAAGGTAGATACGCAGTATTTT
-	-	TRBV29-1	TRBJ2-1	CSVDPGMGYNEQFF	TGCAGCGTTGATCCGGGAATGGGGTACAATGAGCAGTTCTTC
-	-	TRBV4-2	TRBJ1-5	CASSHYFNQPQHF	TGTGCCAGCAGCCATTACTTCAATCAGCCCCAGCATTTT
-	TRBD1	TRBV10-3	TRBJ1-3	CATALGQGDGNTIYF	TGTGCCACGGCATTGGGCCAGGGGGACGGAAACACCATATATTTT